Described below is a single T cell receptor beta chain sequence and its context. Its antigen is currently unknown. Together with a sample-barcoded 5' primer, a J-beta primer mix was included in a second PCR lasting about 7 to 11 cycles. From the 5' RACE reads, TCRdb called clonotypes with MiXCR, one entry per CDR3 protein. The table has roughly 1.6 million distinct CDR3 sequences, about 32% seen once. The data are from a study of blood T cells in healthy people across ages. Background on the study: Capture by template switching was about one barcoded beta molecule per two T cells. Regarding the study as a whole: Investigators treated diversity estimates from one million T cells as underestimates.

The germline V and J ends were trimmed by 1 base and 0 bases, with 9 bases remaining between them. The CDR3 consists of 15 residues. Per germline, CDR1 DFQATT and CDR2 SNEGSKA (reference sequence). Sequencing input: blood. V and J are TRBV20-1 and TRBJ2-2; D perhaps matches TRBD2 (5 bases). The receptor's source is a woman aged 25 to 39 in good health. CDR3 coding DNA: TGCAGTGCTAGAGGTCGGGGAACGAACACCGGGGAGCTGTTTTTT. Amino acids: CSARGRGTNTGELFF.